A selection of T cell receptor beta chains follows, all from one sample in a study of response to subunit inactivated influenza vaccine. Each CDR3 protein gets one entry after TCRdb re-called the RT-PCR reads with MiXCR. The repertoire includes 450,000 to 600,000 distinct CDR3 sequences, about 17% of them detected once, and 3% to 3.5% sits in the top ten. The sample in question was CD4+ T cells sorted from PBMCs, obtained roughly 24 months after vaccination. These receptors were obtained from a man between 50 and 70 years old who received an inactivated influenza vaccine. Both conserved end residues are part of each CDR3. D genes are given only for firm matches. For some rows the clone size is stated as once, few or many, or as a class when expanded; others skip it.

CDR3nt: TGTGCCACCAGCAGAGATATTAGCGGCTCCTACGAGCAGTACTTC
CDR3aa: CATSRDISGSYEQYF
abundance: .
d_gene: .
j_gene: TRBJ2-7
v_gene: TRBV15

CDR3nt: TGCAGTGCTACCGGATATGGCTACACCTTC
CDR3aa: CSATGYGYTF
abundance: few
d_gene: .
j_gene: TRBJ1-2
v_gene: TRBV20-1

CDR3nt: TGTGCCAGCAGTAAAGACAGGGGCCATTACAATGAGCAGTTCTTC
CDR3aa: CASSKDRGHYNEQFF
abundance: few
d_gene: TRBD1
j_gene: TRBJ2-1
v_gene: TRBV4-2

CDR3nt: TGCAGTGCTGAGACCGGGGGCCGATCCTACGAGCAGTACTTC
CDR3aa: CSAETGGRSYEQYF
abundance: many
d_gene: .
j_gene: TRBJ2-7
v_gene: TRBV20-1

CDR3nt: TGCAGCGTTGAATCCTACAGGGCTTCCTACAATGAGCAGTTCTTC
CDR3aa: CSVESYRASYNEQFF
abundance: few
d_gene: .
j_gene: TRBJ2-1
v_gene: TRBV29-1

CDR3nt: TGTGCCAGCAGTTTGGGGGGACAGCCTTCCTACGAGCAGTACTTC
CDR3aa: CASSLGGQPSYEQYF
abundance: many
d_gene: .
j_gene: TRBJ2-7
v_gene: TRBV12-3/TRBV12-4

CDR3nt: TGTGCCAGCGCCCTAGGAGGGGTATCAGATACGCAGTATTTT
CDR3aa: CASALGGVSDTQYF
abundance: few
d_gene: .
j_gene: TRBJ2-3
v_gene: TRBV28

CDR3nt: TGTGCCAGCAGTACCGGGACAGGGGCCACAGATACGCAGTATTTT
CDR3aa: CASSTGTGATDTQYF
abundance: .
d_gene: TRBD1
j_gene: TRBJ2-3
v_gene: TRBV6-1

CDR3nt: TGTGCCAGCAGTCTCCGTGTTGGGGGGAACACCGGGGAGCTGTTTTTT
CDR3aa: CASSLRVGGNTGELFF
abundance: many
d_gene: .
j_gene: TRBJ2-2
v_gene: TRBV12-3/TRBV12-4

CDR3nt: TGTGCCAGTAGTATAGGGACCGCGAACACTGAAGCTTTCTTT
CDR3aa: CASSIGTANTEAFF
abundance: .
d_gene: .
j_gene: TRBJ1-1
v_gene: TRBV19

CDR3nt: TGCGCCAGCAGCCAAGGACAGATTAATGAAAAACTGTTTTTT
CDR3aa: CASSQGQINEKLFF
abundance: .
d_gene: .
j_gene: TRBJ1-4
v_gene: TRBV5-1

CDR3nt: TGTGCCAGCAGCTTAGCAGGGGGTACTCCGGAGCAGTTCTTC
CDR3aa: CASSLAGGTPEQFF
abundance: few
d_gene: .
j_gene: TRBJ2-1
v_gene: TRBV7-2

CDR3nt: TGTGCCAGCAGCTGGGGGGACGGATTATACGAGCAGTACTTC
CDR3aa: CASSWGDGLYEQYF
abundance: few
d_gene: .
j_gene: TRBJ2-7
v_gene: TRBV11-2

CDR3nt: TGTGCCAGCTCACCGGGCAGGGGCAATGAGCAGTTCTTC
CDR3aa: CASSPGRGNEQFF
abundance: .
d_gene: .
j_gene: TRBJ2-1
v_gene: TRBV18

CDR3nt: TGTGCCAGCAGGCCACAGGGGAACTATGGCTACACCTTC
CDR3aa: CASRPQGNYGYTF
abundance: few
d_gene: TRBD1
j_gene: TRBJ1-2
v_gene: TRBV6-1

CDR3nt: TGCGCCAGCAGCTTATCAGGGGTGGAGTACGAGCAGTACTTC
CDR3aa: CASSLSGVEYEQYF
abundance: .
d_gene: .
j_gene: TRBJ2-7
v_gene: TRBV5-1

CDR3nt: TGTGCCAGCAGCCAAAGCGGGGGGCTTCGTACAGATACGCAGTATTTT
CDR3aa: CASSQSGGLRTDTQYF
abundance: few
d_gene: TRBD2
j_gene: TRBJ2-3
v_gene: TRBV3-1